This T cell receptor (beta chain) was profiled in a study of blood T cell repertoires in COVID-19 (TCRdb year 2020). Regarding the complete study: Collaborator samples came from the United States, Italy and Spain and covered acute and convalescent phases of COVID-19. The prospective study material was composed of cDNA or gDNA derived from T cells, B-cell-depleted T cells, or PBMCs. The dataset comprised deeply sampled blood TCRbeta repertoires from subjects exposed to, actively infected with, or recovered from COVID-19. The repertoires were released in a freely available public database meant as a resource for research on the immune response to SARS-CoV-2. The samples were drawn from the first 160 participants of the ongoing ImmuneRACE study and from 1,200 or so subjects provided by 6 global collaborators. Sample metadata almost always included a de-identified subject ID, COVID-19 status, age in years and sex. Where available, HLA class I and class II types were obtained from metadata supplied by the sample provider rather than from assay-based typing.

Remarks on this clone: Its antigen has not been determined. There are no base qualities to consult, and no much larger clone falls within one base.

TCRbeta CDR3 regions were amplified from genomic DNA using the immunoSEQ Assay, a bias-controlled multiplex PCR. As for how the authors treated the data: Within the assay, amplification of reference gene primers was used to estimate how many nucleated cells each sample contained. To quantify the absolute abundance of each unique TCRbeta CDR3 rearrangement, sequence reads were collapsed and filtered. For each sample, productive Simpson clonality was calculated as the square root of Simpson's diversity index across productive rearrangements. This is the immuneACCESS table as TCRdb keeps it, with only in-frame sequences that have V and J called. A part of the clones is gone; compared with another copy, unresolved V genes explain less than half, and the rest is unexplained. V and J calls and clone size come straight from that table; D and trimming were deduced from the DNA. Present in this sample are roughly 400,000 clones, about 86% of which were seen just once. The ten biggest clones cover about a tenth of the sample.

Beyond this particular receptor, the publication reports: The quantity of clinical and demographic metadata differed by source and by participant and was supplied without curation.

Participants in the prospective study were aged about 18 to 90 years, lived in over 20 United States geographic areas, and enrolled through a virtual design. In the prospective study, cohorts were assigned on the basis of participant-reported clinical history obtained from a screening survey and a study questionnaire. Recovered participants in ImmuneRACE Cohort 3 were defined by two consecutive negative NP/OP PCR tests, clearance by a healthcare professional, or resolution of symptoms. Each participant in the prospective study had whole blood, serum and a nasopharyngeal or oropharyngeal swab collected by mobile phlebotomists. Over a roughly two-month period, participants in the prospective study had the option of providing additional blood draws and questionnaires. Blood samples from the prospective study were shipped frozen or at room temperature prior to DNA extraction. The CDR3 covers 14 residues, taking in both the cysteine and the phenylalanine. The entry retains the CDR3 DNA only, 42 bases that are in frame from base 1. V loses 5 bases at its end and J loses 2 bases; junction bases beyond the gene matches: 6. CDR1 and CDR2 are drawn from the germline V gene: MDHEN, SYDVKM.

The sample consisted of PBMCs or T cells enriched from blood (not recorded which). The sequence is built from TRBV28 and TRBJ2-7; TRBD1 fits 7 bases in the junction. The TCR comes from a woman aged 45-65 years who had recovered from COVID-19. The DNA sequence reads TGTGCCAGCAGTCCCCACAGGGGCCCCTACGAGCAGTACTTC. This sequence encodes CASSPHRGPYEQYF.